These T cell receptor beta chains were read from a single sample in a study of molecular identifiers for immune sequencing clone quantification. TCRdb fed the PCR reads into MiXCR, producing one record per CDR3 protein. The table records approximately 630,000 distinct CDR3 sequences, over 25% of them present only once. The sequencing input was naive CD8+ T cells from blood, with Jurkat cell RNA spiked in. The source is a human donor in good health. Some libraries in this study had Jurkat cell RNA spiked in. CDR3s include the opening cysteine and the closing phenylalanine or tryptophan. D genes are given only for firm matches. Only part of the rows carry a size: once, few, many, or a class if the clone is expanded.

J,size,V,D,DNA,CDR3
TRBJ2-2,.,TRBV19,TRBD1,TGTGCCAGTAGCCGGACAGGGGGCGCCTGGACCGGGGAGCTGTTTTTT,CASSRTGGAWTGELFF
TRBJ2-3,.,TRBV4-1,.,TGCGCCAGCAGCCAAGAGCAAGGGGGAGTAACAGATACGCAGTATTTT,CASSQEQGGVTDTQYF
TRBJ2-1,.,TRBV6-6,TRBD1,TGTGCCAGCAGTTATGACGACAGGGGAAACTACAATGAGCAGTTCTTC,CASSYDDRGNYNEQFF
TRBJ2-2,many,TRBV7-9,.,TGTGCAAATCAATCGGTAAAAGGAGATGGTACCGGGGAGCTGTTTTTT,CANQSVKGDGTGELFF
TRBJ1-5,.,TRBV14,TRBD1,TGTGCCAGCAGCCTGGACAGGACACAGCCCCAGCATTTT,CASSLDRTQPQHF
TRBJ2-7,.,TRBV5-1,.,TGCGCCAGCAGCTTTGGACCGCACTACGAGCAGTACTTC,CASSFGPHYEQYF
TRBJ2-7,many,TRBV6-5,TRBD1,TGTGCCAGCAGTTACTACAGGGACAGCTACGAGCAGTACTTC,CASSYYRDSYEQYF
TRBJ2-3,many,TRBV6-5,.,TGTGCCAGCAGTTACTCGATGGGGGGCTTGGCAGATACGCAGTATTTT,CASSYSMGGLADTQYF
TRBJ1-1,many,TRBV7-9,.,TGTGCCAGCAGCTTAGGGACGCATAAAGCTTTCTTT,CASSLGTHKAFF
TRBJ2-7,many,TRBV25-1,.,TGTGCCAGCAGTGACTATAGGAGCTCCTACGAGCAGTACTTC,CASSDYRSSYEQYF
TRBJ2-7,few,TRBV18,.,TGTGCCAGCTCTCAATCAACAGGAACCTCCTACGAGCAGTACTTC,CASSQSTGTSYEQYF
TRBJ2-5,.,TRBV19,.,TGTGCCAGTAGTATGGGACAGACCCAGTACTTC,CASSMGQTQYF
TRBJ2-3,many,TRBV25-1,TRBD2,TGTGCCAGCATGCCGGGACTAGCGACAGATACGCAGTATTTT,CASMPGLATDTQYF
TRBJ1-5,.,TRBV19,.,TGTGCCAGTAGTATGGAAGGACAACTTGGCAATCAGCCCCAGCATTTT,CASSMEGQLGNQPQHF
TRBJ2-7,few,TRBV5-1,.,TGCGCCAGCAGCTTAGGGTCCAACAGGTTATCCTACGAGCAGTACTTC,CASSLGSNRLSYEQYF
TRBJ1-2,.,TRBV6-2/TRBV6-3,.,TGTGCCAGCAGTACAATTATAAACAGCTATGGCTACACCTTC,CASSTIINSYGYTF